These T cell receptor beta chains were read from a single sample in a study of T cells in Graves' hyperthyroidism and ophthalmopathy. TCRdb re-called the multiplex PCR reads through MiXCR, storing one row per CDR3 protein. The sample includes some 720,000 distinct CDR3 sequences, around 17% seen only once; the top ten take approximately 8%. The source material was blood. Receptor source: a man younger than 35 with Graves' hyperthyroidism. CDR3s include the opening cysteine and the closing phenylalanine or tryptophan. The order of the fields is clone size, D gene, J gene, V gene, CDR3 protein, CDR3 DNA. The D gene is left open where the match is weak. Clone size is shown for a subset of rows, as once, few, many or a class of expanded clone.

>few|NA|TRBJ1-4|TRBV30
CAWTGEKLFF
TGTGCCTGGACCGGAGAAAAACTGTTTTTT
>many|NA|TRBJ2-3|TRBV7-3
CASSLLPGSRGDTQYF
TGTGCCAGCAGCTTACTTCCTGGTTCCCGTGGAGATACGCAGTATTTT
>NA|NA|TRBJ2-1|TRBV6-5
CASSYSWVVTYNEQFF
TGTGCCAGCAGTTACTCGTGGGTGGTAACGTACAATGAGCAGTTCTTC
>NA|NA|TRBJ1-1|TRBV28
CASSLRLQRDTEAFF
TGTGCCAGCAGTTTAAGGCTTCAACGCGACACTGAAGCTTTCTTT
>NA|NA|TRBJ2-7|TRBV5-1
CASSFDSPYEQYF
TGCGCCAGCAGCTTTGACAGTCCCTACGAGCAGTACTTC
>NA|TRBD2|TRBJ2-2|TRBV11-2
CASSTRTAGEAGETGELFF
TGTGCCAGCAGCACCCGGACAGCGGGAGAGGCGGGTGAGACCGGGGAGCTGTTTTTT
>many|TRBD1|TRBJ1-3|TRBV2
CASNPGQGASGNTIYF
TGTGCCAGCAATCCGGGACAGGGGGCTTCTGGAAACACCATATATTTT
>many|NA|TRBJ1-5|TRBV30
CAWSVAGNQPQHF
TGTGCCTGGAGTGTAGCAGGGAATCAGCCCCAGCATTTT
>many|TRBD2|TRBJ2-1|TRBV6-5
CASSWGEGYNEQFF
TGTGCCAGCAGTTGGGGGGAGGGGTACAATGAGCAGTTCTTC
>many|NA|TRBJ1-1|TRBV20-1
CSAREDSPNTEAFF
TGCAGTGCTAGAGAGGACAGCCCGAACACTGAAGCTTTCTTT
>many|NA|TRBJ2-1|TRBV5-8
CASTLRVSDPLNEQFF
TGTGCCAGCACTCTTAGGGTTTCCGACCCCTTGAATGAGCAGTTCTTC
>few|NA|TRBJ2-7|TRBV25-1
CASGTGSRYEQYF
TGTGCCAGCGGTACCGGGAGTAGGTACGAGCAGTACTTC
>NA|NA|TRBJ2-7|TRBV14
CASSQVDRYYEQYF
TGTGCCAGCAGCCAAGTGGACAGATACTACGAGCAGTACTTC
>many|TRBD2|TRBJ2-3|TRBV27
CASSPSGREGDTQYF
TGTGCCAGCAGTCCCTCCGGGAGGGAAGGTGATACGCAGTATTTT
>few|NA|TRBJ2-3|TRBV29-1
CSVYGRTDTQYF
TGCAGCGTCTACGGGAGAACAGATACGCAGTATTTT
>many|TRBD1|TRBJ1-1|TRBV5-1
CASSLDPGQGTLEAFF
TGCGCCAGCAGCTTGGATCCGGGACAGGGGACACTGGAAGCTTTCTTT
>many|NA|TRBJ2-3|TRBV6-1
CASSVREDTQYF
TGTGCCAGCAGTGTAAGAGAAGATACGCAGTATTTT
>few|TRBD1|TRBJ2-1|TRBV3-1
CASSPRVGTGARNEQFF
TGTGCCAGCAGCCCGAGGGTTGGGACAGGGGCGCGTAATGAGCAGTTCTTC